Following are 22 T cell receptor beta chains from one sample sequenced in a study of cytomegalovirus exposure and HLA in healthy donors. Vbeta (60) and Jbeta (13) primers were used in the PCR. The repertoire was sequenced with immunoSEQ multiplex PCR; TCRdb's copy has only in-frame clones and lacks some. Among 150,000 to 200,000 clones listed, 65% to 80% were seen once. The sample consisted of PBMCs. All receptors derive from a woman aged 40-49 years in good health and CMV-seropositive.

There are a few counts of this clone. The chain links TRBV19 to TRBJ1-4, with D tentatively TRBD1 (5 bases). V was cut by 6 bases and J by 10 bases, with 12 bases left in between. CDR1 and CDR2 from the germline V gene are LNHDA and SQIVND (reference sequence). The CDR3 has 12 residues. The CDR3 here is CASSALGGKLFF. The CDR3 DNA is TGTGCCAGTAGCGCCCTGGGGGGAAAACTGTTTTTT.

CDR3 in amino acids: CASSLASGDTQYF. For the CDR3, the DNA is TGTGCCAGCAGCTTGGCTAGCGGGGATACGCAGTATTTT. The chain combines TRBV5-4 with TRBJ2-3; TRBD2 agrees at 8 bases. The CDR3 spans 13 residues. Germline trimming cut 0 bases from V and 6 bases from J; bases unmatched to any gene: 0. CDR1 is SGHNT and CDR2 is YYREEE in the germline V gene (reference sequence).

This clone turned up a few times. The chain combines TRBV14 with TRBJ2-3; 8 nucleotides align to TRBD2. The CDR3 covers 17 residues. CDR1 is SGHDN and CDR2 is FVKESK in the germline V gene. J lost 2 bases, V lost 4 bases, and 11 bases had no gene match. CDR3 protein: CASSPVGVAGYTDTQYF. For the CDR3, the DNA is TGTGCCAGCAGCCCCGTTGGGGTAGCGGGGTACACAGATACGCAGTATTTT.

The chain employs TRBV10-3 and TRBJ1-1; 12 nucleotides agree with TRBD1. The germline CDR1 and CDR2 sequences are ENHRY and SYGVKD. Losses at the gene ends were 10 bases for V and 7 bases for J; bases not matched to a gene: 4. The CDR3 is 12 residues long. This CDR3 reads CATGTGGVEAFF. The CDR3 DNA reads TGTGCCACCGGGACAGGGGGCGTTGAAGCTTTCTTT.

CDR3 in amino acids: CASSAASRDRGLITNEKLFF. Here the CDR3 DNA reads TGCGCCAGCAGCGCAGCTTCCCGGGACAGGGGGCTTATAACTAATGAAAAACTGTTTTTT. The chain combines TRBV5-1 with TRBJ1-4; 12 nucleotides match TRBD1. CDR3 length: 20 amino acids. V gave up 4 bases and J gave up 1 base; unmatched junction bases: 14. Germline V gives CDR1 SGHRS, CDR2 YFSETQ.

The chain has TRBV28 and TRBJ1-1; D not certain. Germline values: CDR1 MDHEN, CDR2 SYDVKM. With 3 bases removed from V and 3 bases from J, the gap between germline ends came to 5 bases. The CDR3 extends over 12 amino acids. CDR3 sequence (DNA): TGTGCCAGCAGTTTCTTTTACACTGAAGCTTTCTTT. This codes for CASSFFYTEAFF.

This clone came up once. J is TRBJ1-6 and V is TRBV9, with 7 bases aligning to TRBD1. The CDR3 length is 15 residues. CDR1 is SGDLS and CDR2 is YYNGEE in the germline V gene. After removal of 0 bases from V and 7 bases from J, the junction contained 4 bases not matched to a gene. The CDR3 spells CASSVGPGGNSPLHF. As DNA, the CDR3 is TGTGCCAGCAGCGTAGGTCCAGGGGGGAATTCACCCCTCCACTTT. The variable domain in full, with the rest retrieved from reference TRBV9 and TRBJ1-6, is DSGVTQTPKHLITATGQRVTLRCSPRSGDLSVYWYQQSLDQGLQFLIQYYNGEERAKGNILERFSAQQFPDLHSELNLSSLELGDSALYFCASSVGPGGNSPLHFGNGTRLTVT.

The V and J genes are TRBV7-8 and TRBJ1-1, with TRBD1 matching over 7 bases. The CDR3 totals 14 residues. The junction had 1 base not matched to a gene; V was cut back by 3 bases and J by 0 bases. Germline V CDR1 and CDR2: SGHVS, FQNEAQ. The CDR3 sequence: CASSLTGMNTEAFF. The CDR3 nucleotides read TGTGCCAGCAGCTTGACAGGGATGAACACTGAAGCTTTCTTT.

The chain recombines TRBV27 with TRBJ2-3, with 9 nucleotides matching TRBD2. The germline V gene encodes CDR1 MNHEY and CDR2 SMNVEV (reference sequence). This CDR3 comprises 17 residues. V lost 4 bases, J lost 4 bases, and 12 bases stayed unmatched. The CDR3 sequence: CASSSQTAGGWADTQYF. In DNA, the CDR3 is TGTGCCAGCAGTTCCCAAACAGCGGGGGGCTGGGCAGATACGCAGTATTTT.

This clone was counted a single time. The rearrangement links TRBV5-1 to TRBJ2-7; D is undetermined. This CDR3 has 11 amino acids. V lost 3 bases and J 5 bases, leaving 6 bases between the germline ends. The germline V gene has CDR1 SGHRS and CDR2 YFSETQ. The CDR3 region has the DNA TGCGCCAGCAGCTATCGGGACGAGCAGTACTTC. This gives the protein CASSYRDEQYF.

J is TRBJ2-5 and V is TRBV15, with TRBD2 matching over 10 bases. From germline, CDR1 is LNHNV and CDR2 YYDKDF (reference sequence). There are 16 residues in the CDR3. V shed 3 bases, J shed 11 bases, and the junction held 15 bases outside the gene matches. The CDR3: CATSREAGGRGSEQYF. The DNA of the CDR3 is TGTGCCACCAGCAGGGAAGCGGGGGGGCGCGGGTCGGAGCAGTACTTC.

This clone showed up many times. CDR3 loop: CASSMTRTSAEQYF. The DNA of the CDR3 is TGTGCCAGTAGTATGACAAGGACTAGCGCCGAGCAGTACTTC. This sequence joins TRBV19 and TRBJ2-7; the match to TRBD2 covers 9 bases. V trimming: 3 bases; J trimming: 6 bases; junction bases outside the gene matches: 6. Per the germline V gene, CDR1 is LNHDA and CDR2 is SQIVND (reference sequence). CDR3 length: 14 amino acids.

This CDR3 reads CAISESGVRGGYNEQFF. The CDR3 DNA reads as TGTGCCATCAGTGAGTCAGGGGTGCGCGGGGGCTACAATGAGCAGTTCTTC. The chain is built from TRBV10-3 and TRBJ2-1; the match to TRBD2 covers 7 bases. The CDR3 contains 17 residues. V was pared by 0 bases and J by 3 bases, with 8 bases of the junction left unmatched. From germline, CDR1 is ENHRY and CDR2 SYGVKD.

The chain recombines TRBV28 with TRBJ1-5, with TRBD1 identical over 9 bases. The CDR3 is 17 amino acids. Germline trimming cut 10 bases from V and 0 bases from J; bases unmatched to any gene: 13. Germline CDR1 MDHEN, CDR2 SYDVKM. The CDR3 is CATRSRDRAYSNQPQHF. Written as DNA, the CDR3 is TGTGCCACCAGATCTAGGGACAGGGCATATAGCAATCAGCCCCAGCATTTT. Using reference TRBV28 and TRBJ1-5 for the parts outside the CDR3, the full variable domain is DVKVTQSSRYLVKRTGEKVFLECVQDMDHENMFWYRQDPGLGLRLIYFSYDVKMKEKGDIPEGYSVSREKKERFSLILESASTNQTSMYLCATRSRDRAYSNQPQHFGDGTRLSIL.

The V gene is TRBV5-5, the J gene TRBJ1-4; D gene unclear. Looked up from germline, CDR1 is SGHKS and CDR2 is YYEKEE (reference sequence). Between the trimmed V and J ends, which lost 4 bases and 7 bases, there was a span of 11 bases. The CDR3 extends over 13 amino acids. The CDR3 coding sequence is TGTGCCAGCAGCCCCGCCCTATTTGAAAAACTGTTTTTT. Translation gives CASSPALFEKLFF.

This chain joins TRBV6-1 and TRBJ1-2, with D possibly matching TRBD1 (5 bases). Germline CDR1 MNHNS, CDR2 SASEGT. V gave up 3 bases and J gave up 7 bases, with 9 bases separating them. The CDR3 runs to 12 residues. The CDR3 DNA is TGTGCCAGCAGTGATTTACAGGTTGGCTACACCTTC. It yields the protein CASSDLQVGYTF.

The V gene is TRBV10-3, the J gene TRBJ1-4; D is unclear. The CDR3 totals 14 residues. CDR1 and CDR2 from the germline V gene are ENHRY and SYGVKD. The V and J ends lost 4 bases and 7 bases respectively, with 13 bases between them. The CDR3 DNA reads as TGTGCCATCAGTGCGGGGTATTCGGGTGAAAAACTGTTTTTT. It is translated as CAISAGYSGEKLFF.

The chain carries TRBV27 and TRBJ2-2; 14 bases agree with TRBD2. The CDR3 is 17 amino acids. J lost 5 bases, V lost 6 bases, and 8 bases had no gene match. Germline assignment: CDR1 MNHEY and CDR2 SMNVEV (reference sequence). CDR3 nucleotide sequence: TGTGCCAGCAGCCAGCTGGGACTAGCGGGGGTAACCGGGGAGCTGTTTTTT. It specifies CASSQLGLAGVTGELFF.

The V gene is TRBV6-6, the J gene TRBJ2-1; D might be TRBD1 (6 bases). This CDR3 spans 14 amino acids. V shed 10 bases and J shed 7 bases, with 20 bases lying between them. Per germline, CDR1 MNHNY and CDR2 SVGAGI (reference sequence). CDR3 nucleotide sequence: TGTGCCACCCGAGGGGGACCGTCTAAAAATGAGCAGTTCTTC. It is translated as CATRGGPSKNEQFF.

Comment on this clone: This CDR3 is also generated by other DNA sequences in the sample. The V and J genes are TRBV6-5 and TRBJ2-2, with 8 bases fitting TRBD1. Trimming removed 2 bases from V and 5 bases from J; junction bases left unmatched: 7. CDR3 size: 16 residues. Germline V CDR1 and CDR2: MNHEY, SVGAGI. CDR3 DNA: TGTGCCAGCAGTTACCCGGCAGGGGGCAGAACCGGGGAGCTGTTTTTT. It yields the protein CASSYPAGGRTGELFF.

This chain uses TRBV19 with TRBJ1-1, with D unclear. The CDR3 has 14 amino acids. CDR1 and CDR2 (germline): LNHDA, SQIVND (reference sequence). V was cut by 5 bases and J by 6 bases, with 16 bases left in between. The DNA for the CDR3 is TGTGCCAGTAGTTTTTCGGCGGTTCTCGCTGAAGCTTTCTTT. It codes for CASSFSAVLAEAFF.

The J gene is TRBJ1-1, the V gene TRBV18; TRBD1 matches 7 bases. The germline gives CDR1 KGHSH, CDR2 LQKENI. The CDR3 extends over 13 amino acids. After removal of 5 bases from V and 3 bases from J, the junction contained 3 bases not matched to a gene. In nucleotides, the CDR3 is TGTGCCAGCTCAACCAGGGGGGACACTGAAGCTTTCTTT. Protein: CASSTRGDTEAFF.